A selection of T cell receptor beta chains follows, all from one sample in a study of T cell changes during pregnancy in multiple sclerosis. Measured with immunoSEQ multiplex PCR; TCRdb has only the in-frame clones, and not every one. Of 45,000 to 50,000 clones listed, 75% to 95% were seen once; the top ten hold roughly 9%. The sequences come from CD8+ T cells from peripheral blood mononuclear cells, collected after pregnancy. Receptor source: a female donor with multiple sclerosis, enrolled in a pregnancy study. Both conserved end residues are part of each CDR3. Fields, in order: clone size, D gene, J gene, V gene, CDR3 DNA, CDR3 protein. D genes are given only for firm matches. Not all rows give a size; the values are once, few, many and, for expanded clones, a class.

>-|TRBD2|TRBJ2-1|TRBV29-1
TGCAGCGCCGTCCAAGCGGGGGGGCTCAATGAGCAGTTCTTC
CSAVQAGGLNEQFF
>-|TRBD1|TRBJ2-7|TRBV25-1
TGTGCCAGCAGTGAGGACAGGGAAATCTACGAGCAGTACTTC
CASSEDREIYEQYF
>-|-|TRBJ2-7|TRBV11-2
TGTGCCAGCAGCTTACGAGCCGGCTACGAGCAGTACTTC
CASSLRAGYEQYF
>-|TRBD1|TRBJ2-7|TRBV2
TGTGCCAGCAGTGAAATTCCGGGACAGGGCCTTCCCCGACGGAGGGCCGGGGTGTACGAGCAGTACTTC
CASSEIPGQGLPRRRAGVYEQYF
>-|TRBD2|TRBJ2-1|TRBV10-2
TGCGCCAGCAGTGATGGTCTAGCGGGCCTCTCCTACAATGAGCAGTTCTTC
CASSDGLAGLSYNEQFF
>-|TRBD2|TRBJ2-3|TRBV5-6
TGTGCCAGCAGCTCTCGGGGGGGCGCAGCGGATACGCAGTATTTT
CASSSRGGAADTQYF
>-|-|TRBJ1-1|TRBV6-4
TGTGCCAGCAGTGACTTTGCGGGTTTCGGGACTGAAGCTTTCTTT
CASSDFAGFGTEAFF
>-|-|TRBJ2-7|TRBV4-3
TGCGCCAGCAGCCAAGGCTACTCCGGCGGTCACTCGAAGAACGAGCAGTACTTC
CASSQGYSGGHSKNEQYF
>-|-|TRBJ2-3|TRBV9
TGTGCCAGCAGCCTAATGGAGCTAAGCACAGATACGCAGTATTTT
CASSLMELSTDTQYF
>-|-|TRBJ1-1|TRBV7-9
TGTGCCAGCAGCTGGGGGGGGTTCCCAGCTGAAGCTTTCTTT
CASSWGGFPAEAFF
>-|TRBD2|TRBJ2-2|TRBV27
TGTGCCACCACCGGGGGGATTGATTACACCGGGGAGCTGTTTTTT
CATTGGIDYTGELFF
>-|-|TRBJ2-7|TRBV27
TGTGCCAGCAGTCCTAGGCCTAACTACGAGCAGTACTTC
CASSPRPNYEQYF
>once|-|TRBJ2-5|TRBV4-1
TGCGCCAGCAGCCAAGAGGAACCCGGGCAAGAGACCCAGTACTTC
CASSQEEPGQETQYF
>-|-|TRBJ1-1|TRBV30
TGTGCCTGGAGCATTTATGGCGGCCGCAACACTGAAGCTTTCTTT
CAWSIYGGRNTEAFF
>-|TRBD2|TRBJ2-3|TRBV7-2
TGTGCCAGCAGCTACACTAGCGGGGGGTCGAGCACAGATACGCAGTATTTT
CASSYTSGGSSTDTQYF
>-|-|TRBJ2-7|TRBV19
TGTGCCAGTAGCCCGGACTCGAACGAGCAGTACTTC
CASSPDSNEQYF
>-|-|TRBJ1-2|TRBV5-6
TGTGCCAGCAGCTTTCAGGACTATGGCTACACCTTC
CASSFQDYGYTF
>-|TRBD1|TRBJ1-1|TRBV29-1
TGCAGCGTAACAGGGGGACTCGAAACTTTCTTT
CSVTGGLETFF
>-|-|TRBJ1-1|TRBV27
TGTGCCAGCAGTCCTACCCAGTGGGCTATGTATATGAACACTGAAGCTTTCTTT
CASSPTQWAMYMNTEAFF
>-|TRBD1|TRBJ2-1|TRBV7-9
TGTGCCAGCAGCTTTACAGGGGGCAATGAGCAGTTCTTC
CASSFTGGNEQFF
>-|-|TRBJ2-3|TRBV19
TGTGCCAGTAGTACGTCTGTTCTGAGCACAGATACGCAGTATTTT
CASSTSVLSTDTQYF
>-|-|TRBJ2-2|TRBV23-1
TGCGCCAGCACCCAAAACCCCCGGACAGCGAACACCGGGGAGCTGTTTTTT
CASTQNPRTANTGELFF